Sequencing of this T cell receptor (beta chain) was carried out in a study of T-cell reconstitution after alpha-beta-depleted transplantation in children. Broader study findings: The origin of alpha-beta T cells about two months after transplant was reportedly several hundred expanded graft clones. It was surviving recipient T cells and thymic progenitors that gave some patients high TCRbeta diversity at day 60. By one year post-transplant, T-cell counts and diversity largely arose from T cells that were newly produced.

Comments on this clonotype: What it binds is not known.

TCRbeta library preparation incorporated unique molecular identifiers. TCRdb reprocessed the PCR reads via MiXCR and lists one record per CDR3 protein. The sample consists of almost 600,000 distinct CDR3 sequences, more than 20% of them appearing once. Germline V gene sequence: CDR1 LGHDT, CDR2 YNNKEL (reference sequence). The ends lost 4 bases at V and 4 bases at J; junction bases unmatched: 7. The CDR3 contains 15 residues. This rearrangement joins TRBV3-1 to TRBJ2-1; TRBD2 matches at 7 bases. The TCR sequence derives from a boy less than two years old with Wiskott-Aldrich syndrome, due to receive a stem cell transplant. The sample consisted of PBMCs, taken before TCRalphabeta/CD19-depleted stem cell transplant. The CDR3 sequence: CASSPFQRGYNEQFF. CDR3 DNA: TGTGCCAGCAGCCCCTTCCAGCGGGGTTACAATGAGCAGTTCTTC.